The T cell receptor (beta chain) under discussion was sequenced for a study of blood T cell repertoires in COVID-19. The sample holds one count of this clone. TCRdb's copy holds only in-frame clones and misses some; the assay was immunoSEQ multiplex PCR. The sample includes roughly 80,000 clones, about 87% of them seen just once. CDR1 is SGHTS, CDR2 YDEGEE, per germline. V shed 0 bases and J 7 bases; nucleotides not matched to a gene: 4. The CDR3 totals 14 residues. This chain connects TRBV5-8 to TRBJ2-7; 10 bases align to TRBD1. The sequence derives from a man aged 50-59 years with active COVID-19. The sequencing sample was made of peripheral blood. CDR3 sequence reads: CASSLGTGGVEQYF. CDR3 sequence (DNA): TGTGCCAGCAGCTTGGGGACAGGGGGAGTAGAGCAGTACTTC.